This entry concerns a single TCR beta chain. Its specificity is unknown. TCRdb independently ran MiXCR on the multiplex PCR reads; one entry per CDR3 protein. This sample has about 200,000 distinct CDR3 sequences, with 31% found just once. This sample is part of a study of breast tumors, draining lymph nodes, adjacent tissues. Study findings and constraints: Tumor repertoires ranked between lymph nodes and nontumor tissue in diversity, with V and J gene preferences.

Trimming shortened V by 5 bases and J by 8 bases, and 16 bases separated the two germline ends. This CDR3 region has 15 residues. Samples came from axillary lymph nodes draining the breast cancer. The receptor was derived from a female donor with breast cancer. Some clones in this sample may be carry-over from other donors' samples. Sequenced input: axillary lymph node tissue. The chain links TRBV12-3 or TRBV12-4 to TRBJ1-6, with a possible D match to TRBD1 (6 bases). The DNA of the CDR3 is TGTGCCAGCAGTAGCGGATTGGGGGCGGATTCACCCCTCCACTTT. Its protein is CASSSGLGADSPLHF.